These 8 T cell receptor beta chains were sequenced from one sample in a study of blood T cell repertoires in COVID-19. Sequenced by immunoSEQ multiplex PCR; TCRdb stores in-frame clones only, minus some. This table holds around 50,000 clones, approximately 95% found once. The sequenced sample consisted of peripheral blood. Every receptor here comes from a man between 60 and 70 years old with COVID-19, enrolled during active disease.

This rearrangement joins TRBV10-3 to TRBJ2-1; 10 nucleotides line up with TRBD2. There are 14 residues in the CDR3. V gave up 4 bases and J gave up 6 bases; unmatched junction bases: 3. Germline CDR1 ENHRY, CDR2 SYGVKD. CDR3 coding DNA: TGTGCCATCAGTGGGACTAGCGGCGTCAATGAGCAGTTCTTC. This sequence encodes CAISGTSGVNEQFF.

The chain recombines TRBV27 with TRBJ1-6; maybe TRBD1 (5 bases). Trimming removed 2 bases at V and 8 bases at J, with 7 bases between. This CDR3 has 13 residues. Germline lookup yields CDR1 MNHEY and CDR2 SMNVEV (reference sequence). The CDR3 region has the DNA TGTGCCAGCAGTTTAGGGGGGGATTCACCCCTCCACTTT. Translation gives CASSLGGDSPLHF.

V gene TRBV6-5 combines with J gene TRBJ1-2, with D possibly matching TRBD1 (6 bases). There are 14 residues in the CDR3. The ends were cut back, 3 bases at V and 7 bases at J, with 15 bases in the middle. The germline gives CDR1 MNHEY, CDR2 SVGAGI. CDR3: CASSYIVGTSGYTF. The CDR3 DNA reads as TGTGCCAGCAGTTATATAGTCGGGACATCTGGCTACACCTTC.

The chain carries TRBV3-1 (or the pseudogene TRBV3-2) and TRBJ2-3, with TRBD1 identical over 7 bases. The junction had 3 bases not matched to a gene; V was cut back by 0 bases and J by 0 bases. Germline V gene lookup returns CDR1 LGHDT and CDR2 YNNKEL (reference sequence). The CDR3 has 16 amino acids. CDR3 nucleotides: TGTGCCAGCAGCCAAGAGACGGACAGGAGCACAGATACGCAGTATTTT. It specifies CASSQETDRSTDTQYF.

The V gene is TRBV3-1 (or the pseudogene TRBV3-2), the J gene TRBJ1-2, with 10 bases identical to TRBD1. Germline CDR1 LGHDT, CDR2 YNNKEL (reference sequence). This CDR3 comprises 13 residues. The J segment lost 6 bases and the V segment lost 6 bases, leaving 4 bases of the junction unmatched. CDR3 sequence: CASRRQGADGYTF. The CDR3 DNA reads as TGTGCCAGCAGGCGACAGGGGGCTGATGGCTACACCTTC.

The chain combines TRBV10-3 with TRBJ1-1; a possible D gene is TRBD1 (5 bases). The germline V and J ends were trimmed by 11 bases and 0 bases, with 22 bases remaining between them. This CDR3 comprises 16 residues. Germline V gives CDR1 ENHRY, CDR2 SYGVKD. CDR3 DNA: TGTGCCTCTACGGCCCCCGGAGGGGCATTGAACACTGAAGCTTTCTTT. Amino acid sequence: CASTAPGGALNTEAFF.

This chain links TRBV7-2 with TRBJ1-1, with D unclear. This CDR3 spans 13 amino acids. The V gene's germline CDR1 is SGHTA and CDR2 FQGNSA. V shed 5 bases and J shed 8 bases, with 15 bases lying between them. CDR3 DNA: TGTGCCAGCAGCCTCAGAGGGTCGGGGGAAGCTTTCTTT. It specifies CASSLRGSGEAFF.

The chain carries TRBV29-1 and TRBJ2-3; 10 bases line up with TRBD2. Trimming took 3 bases from V and 5 from J; bases not matched to a gene: 8. The CDR3 is 15 residues long. Per germline, CDR1 SQVTM and CDR2 ANQGSEA. DNA for the CDR3: TGCAGCGTTGACGGCACTAGCGGGGTGGGAGATACGCAGTATTTT. Its translation: CSVDGTSGVGDTQYF.